In its sample, the clone carrying this T cell receptor beta chain was seen once. Sequencing was performed with immunoSEQ multiplex PCR; in TCRdb, only in-frame clones are kept and a portion is missing. The data contain about 450 clones, about nine tenths of them singletons. CDR3 length: 17 amino acids. CDR1 and CDR2 (germline): WSHSY, SAAADI. V lost 4 bases, J lost 0 bases, and 11 bases stayed unmatched. This entry comes from a study of brain metastases from non-small cell lung cancer. The sequence derives from a donor at least 40 years old with non-small cell lung cancer. The J gene is TRBJ1-2, the V gene TRBV10-2; 7 bases fit TRBD1. Material: tumor-adjacent normal tissue. The CDR3 DNA reads as TGCGCCAGCAGTGCGGATCCAAACAGGGGAGCTAACTATGGCTACACCTTC. This gives the protein CASSADPNRGANYGYTF.